This T cell receptor beta chain was found in a study of T cell responses to AZD1222 COVID-19 vaccine. The repertoire was sequenced with immunoSEQ multiplex PCR; TCRdb's copy has only in-frame clones and lacks some. The data contain 150,000 to 200,000 clones, about 92% of them seen just once; the ten biggest clones take up 1.3%. The CDR3 spans 13 residues. V shed 6 bases and J shed 7 bases, with 15 bases lying between them. Sequenced here: peripheral blood, sampled 28 days after the second AZD1222 dose. The TCR was taken from an adult who received the AZD1222 COVID-19 vaccine. J is TRBJ1-2 and V is TRBV12-3 or TRBV12-4; maybe TRBD1 (6 bases). CDR3 region: CASRSTGYGGYTF. In nucleotides, the CDR3 is TGTGCCAGCAGATCTACAGGGTATGGTGGCTACACCTTC.